This TCR beta chain derives from a study of OX40 agonist ivuxolimab in advanced cancers. Across the whole study: Partial responses were achieved by three patients: one hepatocellular carcinoma, two cutaneous melanoma.

There are 17 residues in the CDR3. V trimming: 2 bases; J trimming: 0 bases; junction bases outside the gene matches: 10. Germline V CDR1 and CDR2: SQVTM, ANQGSEA. Only in-frame clones appear in the TCRdb table, and some are missing; sequencing was by immunoSEQ multiplex PCR. The table has about 84,000 clones, approximately 89% seen once; the top ten hold roughly 0.18%. Autoimmune disease history or systemic immunosuppression was exclusionary. Samples of blood were obtained at baseline, on cycle 4 day 1, and on cycle 7 day 1. This rearrangement joins TRBV29-1 to TRBJ2-5, with 9 bases that match TRBD2. The clonotype comes from an adult with an advanced solid tumor such as melanoma, head and neck, liver or kidney cancer. The specimen was CD4+ or CD8+ T cells sorted from blood, collected in a trial of the OX40 agonist ivuxolimab. In nucleotides, the CDR3 is TGCAGCGTTGAACTCCTAGCGGGAAAGTCGTACCAAGAGACCCAGTACTTC. Translated, it gives CSVELLAGKSYQETQYF.